These 9 T cell receptor beta chains were all obtained from the same sample, sequenced in a study of CD8 T cells in Susac syndrome. With random hexamers, 0.5 to 1 ug RNA was reverse transcribed. TCRdb analysed the immunoSEQ multiplex PCR reads with MiXCR anew, one entry per CDR3 protein. The table includes roughly 200,000 distinct CDR3 sequences, approximately 95% detected once. Material: CD4+ T cells from PBMCs. The receptors originated from a human donor with multiple sclerosis.

The chain employs TRBV6-4 and TRBJ1-2; D call uncertain. CDR3 length: 12 amino acids. CDR1 is MRHNA, CDR2 SNTAGT, per germline. The germline V and J ends were trimmed by 2 bases and 8 bases, with 9 bases remaining between them. The CDR3 DNA reads as TGTGCCAGCAGTGACGGGGTTTGGGGCTACACCTTC. Its translation: CASSDGVWGYTF.

The gene calls are TRBV7-3 and TRBJ1-2; D unclear. Trimming left V 7 bases short and J 8 bases short, with 14 bases between. This CDR3 spans 12 amino acids. Germline V gene lookup returns CDR1 SGHTA and CDR2 FQGTGA. The CDR3 bases are TGTGCCAGCACCTGGACTGGTTCGGGCTACACCTTC. Residues: CASTWTGSGYTF.

V and J are TRBV30 and TRBJ1-6; D unresolved. Germline V gene sequence: CDR1 GTSNPN, CDR2 SVGIG (reference sequence). The CDR3 has 14 residues. The V end was cut by 0 bases, the J end by 9 bases, with 12 bases between. The CDR3 spells CAWSVGRDGSPLHF. CDR3 bases: TGTGCCTGGAGTGTAGGGAGGGATGGTTCACCCCTCCACTTT.

V and J are TRBV3-1 and TRBJ2-7; no firm D call. CDR3 length: 12 residues. Germline CDR1 and CDR2: LGHDT and YNNKEL (reference sequence). Trimming cost V 6 bases and J 5 bases, with 11 bases left between them. CDR3 coding DNA: TGTGCCAGCAGTTCGGACGGCGACGAGCAGTACTTC. Protein sequence: CASSSDGDEQYF.

The rearrangement uses TRBV25-1 and TRBJ2-3; 7 bases map to TRBD2. V lost 6 bases and J lost 4; bases outside the gene matches: 13. Germline CDR1 reads MGHDK; CDR2 reads SYGVNS. The CDR3 runs 16 residues. Here the CDR3 reads CASSAGGLVISDTQYF. The CDR3 region has the DNA TGTGCCAGCAGCGCGGGCGGACTAGTGATTTCAGATACGCAGTATTTT.

V gene TRBV27 combines with J gene TRBJ1-1; TRBD1 might be the D (6 bases). Per germline, CDR1 MNHEY and CDR2 SMNVEV (reference sequence). This CDR3 is built from 12 residues. The V and J ends lost 8 bases and 8 bases respectively, with 15 bases between them. CDR3 bases: TGTGCCAGCTGGAGACAGGCCGGGGAAGCTTTCTTT. Translation gives CASWRQAGEAFF.

The V call is TRBV7-6, the J call TRBJ2-6; D is uncertain. Germline CDR1 and CDR2: SGHVS and FNYEAQ. This CDR3 has 14 residues. Trimming took 5 bases from V and 4 from J, leaving 9 bases between them. DNA for the CDR3: TGTGCCAGCAGCCACGGATGGGGGGCCAACGTCCTGACTTTC. It codes for CASSHGWGANVLTF. Using reference TRBV7-6 and TRBJ2-6 for the parts outside the CDR3, the full variable domain is GAGVSQSPRYKVTKRGQDVALRCDPISGHVSLYWYRQALGQGPEFLTYFNYEAQQDKSGLPNDRFSAERPEGSISTLTIQRTEQRDSAMYRCASSHGWGANVLTFGAGSRLTVL.

This chain connects TRBV29-1 to TRBJ1-2, with 10 bases matching TRBD1. Germline V gene sequence: CDR1 SQVTM, CDR2 ANQGSEA. Losses at the gene ends were 4 bases for V and 3 bases for J; bases not matched to a gene: 5. This CDR3 is built from 14 residues. The CDR3 region is CSVGVGTGDYGYTF. CDR3 DNA sequence: TGCAGCGTTGGAGTAGGGACAGGGGACTATGGCTACACCTTC.

This clonotype occurred once. The J gene is TRBJ2-7, the V gene TRBV2; a weak D match, TRBD1 (6 bases). Germline V gene lookup returns CDR1 SNHLY and CDR2 FYNNEI. V shed 6 bases and J shed 2 bases, with 17 bases lying between them. The CDR3 has 15 amino acids. The CDR3 DNA reads as TGTGCCAGCAGGTCTGGCCCAAGACAGGCCTACGAGCAGTACGTC. Amino acid sequence: CASRSGPRQAYEQYV.